A single sample gave rise to the 16 T cell receptor beta chains below, sequenced in a study of cytomegalovirus exposure and HLA in healthy donors listed by TCRdb under 2017. Library generation was performed with the immunoSEQ multiplex PCR assay. For the multiplex PCR, a mixture combining 60 forward primers for TCR Vbeta segments and 13 reverse primers for TCR Jbeta segments was used. This is the immuneACCESS table as TCRdb keeps it, with only in-frame sequences that have V and J called. A part of the clones is gone; compared with another copy, unresolved V genes explain less than half, and the rest is unexplained. The sample table lists under 130,000 clones, about 70% of them with a count of one. Roughly 2.5% of the sample comes from the top ten. The sequencing sample was made of PBMCs. These receptors were collected from a man aged 45-60 years in good health and CMV-seropositive.

The gene calls are TRBV5-5 and TRBJ2-7; D perhaps matches TRBD1 (5 bases). V lost 3 bases to trimming and J lost 2 bases, with 9 bases between them. Per germline, CDR1 SGHKS and CDR2 YYEKEE (reference sequence). There are 13 residues in the CDR3. CDR3 in amino acids: CASSSRQTYEQYF. In nucleotides, the CDR3 is TGTGCCAGCAGCTCCCGACAGACCTACGAGCAGTACTTC.

The genes are TRBV4-1 and TRBJ2-5, with 13 bases identical to TRBD2. The V and J ends lost 4 bases and 1 base, in that order; junction bases with no gene match: 9. The germline CDR1 and CDR2 sequences are MGHRA and YSYEKL. The CDR3 is made up of 18 amino acids. This CDR3 reads CASSPRLAGGGSQETQYF. The CDR3 nucleotides read TGCGCCAGCAGCCCCAGACTAGCGGGGGGCGGGAGCCAAGAGACCCAGTACTTC.

The J gene is TRBJ1-2, the V gene TRBV2; 12 bases align to TRBD1. The CDR3 contains 15 residues. Germline CDR1 and CDR2: SNHLY and FYNNEI. V shed 2 bases and J 6 bases; nucleotides not matched to a gene: 4. The CDR3 DNA reads as TGTGCCAGCAGTGAACAGGGACAGGGGGCGAATGGCTACACCTTC. It encodes CASSEQGQGANGYTF.

The CDR3 is CASGGRNQPQHF. The CDR3 coding sequence is TGTGCCAGTGGCGGTCGCAATCAGCCCCAGCATTTT. J is TRBJ1-5 and V is TRBV19; D not resolved. The CDR3 sequence is 12 residues long. CDR1 LNHDA and CDR2 SQIVND come from the germline V gene (reference sequence). V lost 8 bases and J 2 bases, leaving 7 bases between the germline ends.

J is TRBJ1-1 and V is TRBV5-1, with a weak D call TRBD1 (6 bases). Per the germline V gene, CDR1 is SGHRS and CDR2 is YFSETQ. The CDR3 consists of 13 residues. Trimming removed 7 bases from V and 1 base from J, with 11 bases in between. CDR3 sequence (DNA): TGCGCCAGCGCGCCGACAGGGAACACTGAAGCTTTCTTT. Amino acids: CASAPTGNTEAFF.

This clone occurred once. This chain links TRBV6-1 with TRBJ2-1; 9 bases agree with TRBD2. This CDR3 has 15 amino acids. Germline CDR1 and CDR2: MNHNS and SASEGT. The V segment lost 6 bases and the J segment 4 bases; nucleotides outside the gene matches: 7. The CDR3 loop is CASRVGLADYNEQFF. CDR3 nucleotide sequence: TGTGCCAGCAGGGTGGGACTAGCAGATTACAATGAGCAGTTCTTC.

The CDR3 DNA reads TGTGCCAGCAGCTTAGATCCTCGTCAGCCCAATCCGAGGTACAATGAGCAGTTCTTC. It yields the protein CASSLDPRQPNPRYNEQFF. V is TRBV11-3 and J is TRBJ2-1, with unresolved D. Trimming removed 0 bases from V and 4 bases from J, with 22 bases in between. From germline, CDR1 is SGHNT and CDR2 YENEEA. This CDR3 has 19 amino acids. Supplemented by reference TRBV11-3 and TRBJ2-1, the full variable domain reads EAGVVQSPRYKIIEKKQPVAFWCNPISGHNTLYWYLQNLGQGPELLIRYENEEAVDDSQLPKDRFSAERLKGVDSTLKIQPAELGDSAVYLCASSLDPRQPNPRYNEQFFGPGTRLTVL.

This CDR3 is CASSATSGINEQFF. CDR3 nucleotides: TGTGCCAGCAGTGCGACTAGCGGGATTAATGAGCAGTTCTTC. This chain uses TRBV2 with TRBJ2-1, with 11 positions matching TRBD2. The CDR3 extends over 14 amino acids. The germline V gene has CDR1 SNHLY and CDR2 FYNNEI. The trim removed 4 bases at V and 7 bases at J, leaving 3 bases unmatched.

J is TRBJ2-3 and V is TRBV9; 10 nucleotides match TRBD2. Per germline, CDR1 SGDLS and CDR2 YYNGEE. This CDR3 region has 13 residues. J lost 5 bases, V lost 4 bases, and 1 base had no gene match. In DNA form, the CDR3 reads TGTGCCAGCAGCAGGACTAGCGGAGATACGCAGTATTTT. Protein sequence: CASSRTSGDTQYF.

V and J are TRBV19 and TRBJ2-1; 10 bases fit TRBD2. This CDR3 region has 16 residues. Germline CDR1 reads LNHDA; CDR2 reads SQIVND (reference sequence). The V gene end was trimmed by 6 bases and the J gene end by 2 bases; junction bases not matched to a gene: 7. CDR3 sequence (DNA): TGTGCCAGTAGGAACCGACTAGCGGGCACCTACAATGAGCAGTTCTTC. Translated: CASRNRLAGTYNEQFF. The full variable domain, with the rest looked up from reference TRBV19 and TRBJ2-1, is DGGITQSPKYLFRKEGQNVTLSCEQNLNHDAMYWYRQDPGQGLRLIYYSQIVNDFQKGDIAEGYSVSREKKESFPLTVTSAQKNPTAFYLCASRNRLAGTYNEQFFGPGTRLTVL.

This clone was seen a single time. The chain combines TRBV30 with TRBJ1-2, with D unclear. V was pared by 1 base and J by 2 bases, with 8 bases between. This CDR3 is built from 13 residues. The germline V gene has CDR1 GTSNPN and CDR2 SVGIG (reference sequence). CDR3 nucleotides: TGTGCCTGGAGTGGGCAGGTGAACTATGGCTACACCTTC. Translated, it gives CAWSGQVNYGYTF.

The gene calls are TRBV5-1 and TRBJ1-5; 9 positions agree with TRBD1. Germline CDR1 reads SGHRS; CDR2 reads YFSETQ. Trimming at V came to 4 bases and at J to 6 bases, leaving 5 bases not matched to a gene. The CDR3 extends over 14 amino acids. CDR3: CASSPTGGSQPQHF. The CDR3 DNA sequence: TGCGCCAGCAGCCCGACAGGGGGGTCTCAGCCCCAGCATTTT.

The chain has TRBV18 and TRBJ2-3; 10 nucleotides agree with TRBD2. This CDR3 is 16 amino acids long. With 4 bases clipped from V and 2 bases from J, the junction kept 6 bases outside the gene matches. CDR1 is KGHSH and CDR2 is LQKENI in the germline V gene. This CDR3 is CASSLWTSGNTDTQYF. CDR3 DNA sequence: TGTGCCAGCTCACTCTGGACTAGCGGAAACACAGATACGCAGTATTTT.

The J gene is TRBJ2-5, the V gene TRBV13; D remains unclear. V was clipped by 2 bases and J by 3 bases, with 7 bases between them. Germline lookup yields CDR1 PRHDT and CDR2 FYEKMQ (reference sequence). CDR3 length equals 13 residues. CDR3 DNA sequence: TGTGCCAGCAGCTTAAAGCCCAAAGAGACCCAGTACTTC. Its protein product is CASSLKPKETQYF.

This clone occurred a few times. The chain is built from TRBV28 and TRBJ1-4, with 8 bases identical to TRBD1. The CDR3 is made up of 13 amino acids. Germline CDR1 MDHEN, CDR2 SYDVKM. V shed 10 bases and J 5 bases; nucleotides not matched to a gene: 6. CDR3 in amino acids: CAINRGENEKLFF. CDR3 DNA: TGTGCCATCAACAGGGGGGAAAATGAAAAACTGTTTTTT. The full variable domain, its missing parts supplied by reference TRBV28 and TRBJ1-4, is DVKVTQSSRYLVKRTGEKVFLECVQDMDHENMFWYRQDPGLGLRLIYFSYDVKMKEKGDIPEGYSVSREKKERFSLILESASTNQTSMYLCAINRGENEKLFFGSGTQLSVL.

The J gene is TRBJ2-5, the V gene TRBV5-8; TRBD2 matches at 12 bases. CDR3 size: 16 residues. V was clipped by 0 bases and J by 4 bases; unmatched bases: 4. Germline lookup yields CDR1 SGHTS and CDR2 YDEGEE. CDR3 region: CASSLGTSGVGETQYF. The CDR3, as DNA: TGTGCCAGCAGCTTGGGGACTAGCGGGGTAGGAGAGACCCAGTACTTC.